By share, the clone carrying this TCR beta chain ranks as medium-sized (0.01 to 0.1%). The data stem from a study of control samples from healthy donors and cancer patients. Libraries were prepared by immunoSEQ multiplex PCR; TCRdb keeps only in-frame clonotypes and omits some of them. Of some 82,000 clones in the sample, roughly 88% were seen once. The germline V and J ends were trimmed by 5 bases and 0 bases, with 14 bases remaining between them. Germline CDR1 and CDR2: LNHDA and SQIVND (reference sequence). CDR3 length: 16 amino acids. The clonotype was recovered from a man aged 55 to 69 with head and neck cancer. The rearrangement uses TRBV19 and TRBJ1-3; no reliable D call. The sample comprised PBMCs. The chain's CDR3 is CASSVELTDSGNTIYF. The CDR3 DNA sequence: TGTGCCAGTAGTGTCGAGCTGACCGACTCTGGAAACACCATATATTTT.